The text below deals with one TCR beta chain. Its specificity is not known. The data are from a study of cytomegalovirus exposure and HLA in healthy donors. Study conclusions and caveats: A later analysis associated some 16,000 TCR beta sequences with HLA alleles at a 0.05 false discovery rate. A later analysis, which compared TCR beta chains of equal frequency, found the HLA-associated ones more clonally expanded.

V gave up 1 base and J gave up 10 bases; unmatched junction bases: 9. CDR3 size: 14 residues. Germline loops: CDR1 GTSNPN, CDR2 SVGIG (reference sequence). Both 60 Vbeta primers and 13 Jbeta primers went into the PCR. The protocol was immunoSEQ multiplex PCR, while the TCRdb copy is restricted to in-frame clones and leaves out a portion. This table has some 180,000 clones, about 80% appearing once. The TCR originated in a man aged 18 to 35 in good health and CMV-seronegative. The sample taken for sequencing was PBMCs. This sequence joins TRBV30 and TRBJ1-4; TRBD1 aligns across 7 bases. CDR3 protein: CAWSDGQGVGKLFF. The CDR3 nucleotides are TGTGCCTGGAGTGACGGGCAGGGGGTGGGAAAACTGTTTTTT.